These 14 T cell receptor beta chains originate from one sample sequenced in a study of breast tumors, draining lymph nodes, adjacent tissues. TCRdb fed the multiplex PCR reads into MiXCR, producing one record per CDR3 protein. Among 66,000 or so distinct CDR3 sequences listed, around two fifths were seen once. The sample was breast tumor tissue. The source of these receptors is a female donor with breast cancer. Some clones in this sample may be carry-over from other donors' samples.

Details on this clonotype: A clone one base away is much larger, so this may be a read error. The CDR3 end shows no conserved phenylalanine or tryptophan, and so a read error is likely. The CDR3, as DNA: TGTGCCAGCAGCCAAGAGTGGGCAACTAATGAAAAACTGTTTTTA. Amino acid sequence: CASSQEWATNEKLFL. This chain uses TRBV3-1 with TRBJ1-4; D unclear. The CDR3 covers 15 residues. V was cut by 0 bases and J by 0 bases, with 5 bases left in between. The germline V gene encodes CDR1 LGHDT and CDR2 YNNKEL (reference sequence).

This clonotype was counted ten times or more. A read error may produce the germline difference seen at one junction end. The chain is built from TRBV7-7 and TRBJ2-5, with a possible D match to TRBD1 (5 bases). This CDR3 has 14 residues. Germline V gene lookup returns CDR1 SSHAT and CDR2 FNYEAQ (reference sequence). In DNA, the CDR3 is TGTGCTAGCAGCTTAGGTTTGGGGCTAGAGACCCAGTACTTC. Protein sequence: CASSLGLGLETQYF.

Note on this clonotype: This may come from a read error, since a much larger clone is one base off. Because it lacks the conserved phenylalanine or tryptophan at the end, this CDR3 is likely a read error. This chain joins TRBV27 and TRBJ2-7, with 8 bases aligning to TRBD2. Looked up from germline, CDR1 is MNHEY and CDR2 is SMNVEV (reference sequence). Trimming at V came to 3 bases and at J to 4 bases, leaving 8 bases not matched to a gene. The CDR3 has 15 residues. The CDR3 is CASSFWAGGSYEQYL. DNA for the CDR3: TGTGCCAGCAGTTTTTGGGCGGGGGGCTCGTACGAGCAGTACCTC.

This chain uses TRBV29-1 with TRBJ2-7, with D perhaps TRBD1 (6 bases). This CDR3 is built from 13 residues. Germline V lookup: CDR1 SQVTM, CDR2 ANQGSEA. This CDR3 reads CQQRPGQSYEQYF. Written as DNA, the CDR3 is TGCCAGCAGCGACCGGGACAATCCTACGAGCAGTACTTC.

This clonotype was seen at least ten times. The chain combines TRBV7-6 with TRBJ2-2; either TRBD1 or TRBD2 may fit D (6 bases each). CDR1 and CDR2 from the germline V gene are SGHVS and FNYEAQ. The V end lost 1 base, the J end lost 4 bases, and 13 bases lay between the germline ends. CDR3 length: 16 residues. The CDR3 sequence: CASSLGGDKATGELFF. CDR3 coding DNA: TGTGCCAGCAGCTTAGGCGGGGACAAAGCCACCGGGGAGCTGTTTTTT. Full variable domain (rest looked up from reference TRBV7-6 and TRBJ2-2): GAGVSQSPRYKVTKRGQDVALRCDPISGHVSLYWYRQALGQGPEFLTYFNYEAQQDKSGLPNDRFSAERPEGSISTLTIQRTEQRDSAMYRCASSLGGDKATGELFFGEGSRLTVL.

Concerning this clonotype: Given a much more abundant clone one base away, this may be a read error. The rearrangement uses TRBV6-1 and TRBJ2-7; D is perhaps TRBD2 (5 bases). Germline CDR1 MNHNS, CDR2 SASEGT. This CDR3 spans 11 amino acids. As DNA, the CDR3 is TGTGCCAGCCTCGAAGACTACGAGCAGTGCTTC. This sequence encodes CASLEDYEQCF.

This clonotype is labeled medium-sized (0.01 to 0.1%). V is TRBV2 and J is TRBJ2-3, with D maybe TRBD1 (7 bases). With 6 bases removed from V and 0 bases from J, the gap between germline ends came to 16 bases. The CDR3 loop spans 16 amino acids. Germline assignment: CDR1 SNHLY and CDR2 FYNNEI. The CDR3 bases are TGTGCCAGCAGGGGGGGACAGCTAACTAGCACAGATACGCAGTATTTT. Its protein is CASRGGQLTSTDTQYF.

This clonotype occurred a few times. A read error may account for a junction end that differs from germline. The chain couples TRBV2 to TRBJ2-6, with TRBD1 identical over 8 bases. CDR3 length equals 17 residues. Germline CDR1 is SNHLY and CDR2 is FYNNEI. CDR3 in amino acids: CASSDRQGKAGANVPTF. DNA of the CDR3: TGTGCCAGCAGTGATCGACAGGGGAAAGCCGGGGCCAACGTCCCGACTTTC.

This clonotype was counted ten times or more. V usage is TRBV7-6 and J usage is TRBJ2-7, with D unresolved. With 4 bases removed from V and 2 bases from J, the gap between germline ends came to 6 bases. This CDR3 is built from 12 residues. Germline V gives CDR1 SGHVS, CDR2 FNYEAQ. The CDR3 DNA reads as TGTGCCAGCAGCTACGTGGCCTACGAGCAGTACTTC. It codes for CASSYVAYEQYF.

This clonotype has at least ten counts. The V and J genes are TRBV7-2 and TRBJ2-7, with TRBD1 identical over 7 bases. V gave up 1 base and J gave up 0 bases; unmatched junction bases: 9. The CDR3 is 17 amino acids. CDR1 and CDR2 (germline): SGHTA, FQGNSA. The CDR3 nucleotides read TGTGCCAGCAGCTTAGAATCCGGGACAGCCTTCTCCTACGAGCAGTACTTC. Translated: CASSLESGTAFSYEQYF.

This clonotype was observed many times. V gene TRBV28 combines with J gene TRBJ2-3; D remains unclear. The CDR3 extends over 12 amino acids. V lost 6 bases, J lost 8 bases, and 12 bases lay in between. In germline, CDR1 is MDHEN, CDR2 SYDVKM. DNA for the CDR3: TGTGCCAGCAGCCCTCGGTGTCGTACGCAGTATTTT. Its protein is CASSPRCRTQYF.

This chain links TRBV2 with TRBJ1-4, with unresolved D. CDR3 length: 11 residues. The V end lost 4 bases, the J end lost 6 bases, and 3 bases lay between the germline ends. Germline CDR1 is SNHLY and CDR2 is FYNNEI. CDR3 region: CASSVDEKLFF. CDR3 sequence (DNA): TGTGCCAGCAGTGTCGATGAAAAACTGTTTTTT.

The chain recombines TRBV29-1 with TRBJ2-7; 7 bases fit TRBD2. Per the germline V gene, CDR1 is SQVTM and CDR2 is ANQGSEA. The CDR3 spans 14 residues. V gave up 4 bases and J gave up 0 bases; unmatched junction bases: 6. This CDR3 is CSVGGGGDSYEQYF. CDR3 DNA sequence: TGCAGCGTTGGAGGCGGGGGAGACTCCTACGAGCAGTACTTC.

In its sample, this clonotype was seen a few times. A read error is possible here, since a much larger clone lies one base away. This chain uses TRBV20-1 with TRBJ2-3; D unresolved. This CDR3 has 10 amino acids. The V gene's germline CDR1 is DFQATT and CDR2 SNEGSKA (reference sequence). The CDR3 here is CSARFDTRYF. CDR3 nucleotides: TGCAGTGCTAGATTTGATACGCGGTATTTT.